Following are 10 T cell receptor beta chains from one sample sequenced in a study of blood T cell repertoires in COVID-19. The data were produced by immunoSEQ multiplex PCR, yet TCRdb's version contains in-frame clones alone and is incomplete. The sample has about 210,000 clones, about 90% seen once. The sample comprised peripheral blood. Every receptor here comes from a man aged 25-40 years with acute or convalescent COVID-19.

The J gene is TRBJ1-4, the V gene TRBV30; the D gene is possibly TRBD1 (5 bases). Germline CDR1 and CDR2: GTSNPN and SVGIG (reference sequence). There are 14 residues in the CDR3. The germline V and J ends were trimmed by 3 bases and 7 bases, with 15 bases remaining between them. The CDR3 nucleotides are TGTGCCTGGAGCGGGTACGGGAGGGGTGAAAAACTGTTTTTT. As protein: CAWSGYGRGEKLFF. Supplemented by reference TRBV30 and TRBJ1-4, the full variable domain reads SQTIHQWPATLVQPVGSPLSLECTVEGTSNPNLYWYRQAAGRGLQLLFYSVGIGQISSEVPQNLSASRPQDRQFILSSKKLLLSDSGFYLCAWSGYGRGEKLFFGSGTQLSVL.

This rearrangement joins TRBV6-5 to TRBJ1-2; TRBD1 is a possible D gene (5 bases). Trimming took off 5 bases at V and 3 bases at J, with 10 bases between the two ends. The length of the CDR3 is 13 residues. CDR1 MNHEY and CDR2 SVGAGI come from the germline V gene. The CDR3 DNA follows: TGTGCCAGCAGTCAGGGTTTTGACTATGGCTACACCTTC. As protein: CASSQGFDYGYTF.

This chain links TRBV7-2 with TRBJ2-7; perhaps TRBD2 as D (6 bases). This CDR3 has 15 amino acids. The V gene's germline CDR1 is SGHTA and CDR2 FQGNSA. The V end was cut by 1 base, the J end by 2 bases, with 12 bases between. CDR3 bases: TGTGCCAGCAGCTTAGGGTCCGGGAGCCCCTACGAGCAGTACTTC. It encodes CASSLGSGSPYEQYF.

V usage is TRBV9 and J usage is TRBJ1-6; 7 positions agree with TRBD1. Per the germline V gene, CDR1 is SGDLS and CDR2 is YYNGEE. The ends lost 1 base at V and 10 bases at J; junction bases unmatched: 5. The length of the CDR3 is 14 residues. CDR3 sequence: CASSVRQGNSPLHF. The CDR3 DNA reads TGTGCCAGCAGCGTAAGACAGGGCAACTCACCCCTCCACTTT.

The chain links TRBV13 to TRBJ2-3; D is ambiguous. CDR3 length: 12 amino acids. Looked up from germline, CDR1 is PRHDT and CDR2 is FYEKMQ (reference sequence). The germline V and J ends were trimmed by 4 bases and 6 bases, with 8 bases remaining between them. The CDR3 spells CASSSSSDTQYF. CDR3 in DNA: TGTGCCAGCAGCTCCTCGAGCGATACGCAGTATTTT.

The V gene is TRBV29-1, the J gene TRBJ2-1; 9 nucleotides line up with TRBD2. The germline V gene has CDR1 SQVTM and CDR2 ANQGSEA. The CDR3 runs 15 residues. The junction had 15 bases not matched to a gene; V was cut back by 7 bases and J by 8 bases. The CDR3 is CSAPLSGSGWDEQFF. Here the CDR3 DNA reads TGCAGCGCTCCTCTTAGCGGGAGTGGGTGGGATGAGCAGTTCTTC.

This chain joins TRBV5-5 and TRBJ2-7; TRBD2 is a possible D gene (6 bases). From germline, CDR1 is SGHKS and CDR2 YYEKEE (reference sequence). CDR3 length equals 15 residues. Between the trimmed V and J ends, which lost 6 bases and 0 bases, there was a span of 16 bases. The CDR3 reads CASTPYHGSSYEQYF. In DNA, the CDR3 is TGTGCCAGCACCCCCTATCACGGGAGCTCCTACGAGCAGTACTTC.

The CDR3: CASSTRTGKPGELFF. CDR3 nucleotide sequence: TGTGCCAGCAGCACCCGGACAGGGAAACCCGGGGAGCTGTTTTTT. The rearrangement joins TRBV9 to TRBJ2-2; 8 nucleotides line up with TRBD1. Germline V gene sequence: CDR1 SGDLS, CDR2 YYNGEE. The CDR3 is made up of 15 amino acids. The trim removed 4 bases at V and 6 bases at J, leaving 8 bases unmatched.

The CDR3 coding sequence is TGTGCCAGCAGTGACTCGAAATCGCGGAGCATGAACACTGAAGCTTTCTTT. It encodes CASSDSKSRSMNTEAFF. The chain has TRBV6-4 and TRBJ1-1; no definite D call. The V gene lost 0 bases and the J gene lost 0 bases, with 14 bases spanning the gap. Germline V gene data show CDR1 as MRHNA and CDR2 as SNTAGT. The CDR3 is made up of 17 amino acids.

The V and J genes are TRBV7-2 and TRBJ2-2; D unresolved. V was trimmed by 5 bases and J by 0 bases, leaving 10 bases between them. The germline gives CDR1 SGHTA, CDR2 FQGNSA. The CDR3 contains 15 residues. The CDR3 here is CASSLFLANTGELFF. The CDR3 coding sequence is TGTGCCAGCAGCCTTTTTCTAGCGAACACCGGGGAGCTGTTTTTT.